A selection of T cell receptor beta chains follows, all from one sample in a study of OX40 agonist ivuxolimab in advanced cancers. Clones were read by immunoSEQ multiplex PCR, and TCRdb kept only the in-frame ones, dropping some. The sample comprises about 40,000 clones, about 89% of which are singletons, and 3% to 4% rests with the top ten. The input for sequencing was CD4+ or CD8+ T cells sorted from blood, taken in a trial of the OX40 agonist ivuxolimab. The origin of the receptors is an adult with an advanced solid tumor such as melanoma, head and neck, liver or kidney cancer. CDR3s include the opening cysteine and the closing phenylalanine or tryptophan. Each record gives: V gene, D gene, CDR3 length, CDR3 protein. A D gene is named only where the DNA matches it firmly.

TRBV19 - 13 CASSTGSNQPQHF
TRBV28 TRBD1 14 CASTDGTVVSGYTF
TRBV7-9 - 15 CASSLLGYSTDTQYF
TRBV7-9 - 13 CASSESGANVLTF
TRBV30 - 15 CAGGLARVGTDTQYF
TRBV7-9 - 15 CASSWVLGDSYEQYF
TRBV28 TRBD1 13 CASSSQGADTQYF
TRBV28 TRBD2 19 CASSFPLGSSGTGTDTQYF
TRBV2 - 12 CASRVGPDGYTF
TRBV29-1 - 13 CSVERQDTYEQYF
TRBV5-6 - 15 CASSLMASHNQPQHF
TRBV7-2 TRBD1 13 CASSLGRGTEQFF
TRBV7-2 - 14 CASSPPAGRETQYF
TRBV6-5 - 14 CASRAHRDNQPQHF
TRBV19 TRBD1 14 CASSILRGLDGYTF
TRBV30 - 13 CAWSVGRNQPQHF
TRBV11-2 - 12 CASSLDLGGYTF
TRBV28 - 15 CASSPSLTGAAEAFF
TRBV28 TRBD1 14 CASSSGTGYNEQFF
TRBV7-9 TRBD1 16 CASSLQGVKDGQPQHF
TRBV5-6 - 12 CASSLANYGYTF
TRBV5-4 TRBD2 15 CASATGTSGRETQYF
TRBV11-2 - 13 CASSVDIQETQYF
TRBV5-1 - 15 CASSLTPTGNYGYTF
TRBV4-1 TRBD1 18 CASSRDSGQLNSGNTIYF
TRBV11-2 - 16 CASSLGITGVPETQYF
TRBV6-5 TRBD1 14 CASSPDRVQEKLFF
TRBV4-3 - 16 CASSQGYGVMNTEAFF
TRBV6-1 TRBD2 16 CASSDLAGSSTDTQYF
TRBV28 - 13 CAIQPSVTYEQYF
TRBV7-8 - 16 CASSLGPGPLTGELFF